This paragraph reports one T cell receptor (beta chain). The target antigen is unknown. Measured with immunoSEQ multiplex PCR; TCRdb has only the in-frame clones, and not every one. The table has about 130,000 clones, approximately 91% seen once; the top ten hold roughly 6.3%. The CDR3 is 13 amino acids. V was trimmed by 4 bases and J by 2 bases, leaving 10 bases between them. Germline lookup yields CDR1 SGHDT and CDR2 YYEEEE. The sample comes from a study of T cell responses to AZD1222 COVID-19 vaccine. General study points: Regions left unmutated in variants are reportedly the target of nearly half of spike-specific TCRs. Without day 14 samples, only post-peak T cell repertoires were studied.

Sequencing used peripheral blood, obtained on day 0 of AZD1222 vaccination. The rearrangement links TRBV5-6 to TRBJ2-7; D call uncertain. The clonotype originates from an adult in good health. The CDR3 spells CASSPRVPYEQYF. The CDR3 nucleotides read TGTGCCAGCAGCCCACGGGTCCCCTACGAGCAGTACTTC.